This T cell receptor (beta chain) is from a study of shared clonotypes between healthy human individuals. V lost 4 bases to trimming and J lost 8 bases, with 17 bases between them. Germline V lookup: CDR1 LNHDA, CDR2 SQIVND (reference sequence). CDR3 length: 14 amino acids. Clones were read by immunoSEQ multiplex PCR, and TCRdb kept only the in-frame ones, dropping some. The data show 2,500,000 or so clones, about nine tenths seen once. The specimen sequenced was naive CD4+ T cells from PBMCs. The subset was: CD45RA+ positively selected. This chain connects TRBV19 to TRBJ1-2; no definite D call. The TCR was taken from a man younger than 35 in good health. Some clones in this sample may be carry-over from other donors' samples. Here the CDR3 reads CASSTPESLGGYTF. Here the CDR3 DNA reads TGTGCCAGTAGTACCCCAGAATCACTGGGGGGCTACACCTTC.